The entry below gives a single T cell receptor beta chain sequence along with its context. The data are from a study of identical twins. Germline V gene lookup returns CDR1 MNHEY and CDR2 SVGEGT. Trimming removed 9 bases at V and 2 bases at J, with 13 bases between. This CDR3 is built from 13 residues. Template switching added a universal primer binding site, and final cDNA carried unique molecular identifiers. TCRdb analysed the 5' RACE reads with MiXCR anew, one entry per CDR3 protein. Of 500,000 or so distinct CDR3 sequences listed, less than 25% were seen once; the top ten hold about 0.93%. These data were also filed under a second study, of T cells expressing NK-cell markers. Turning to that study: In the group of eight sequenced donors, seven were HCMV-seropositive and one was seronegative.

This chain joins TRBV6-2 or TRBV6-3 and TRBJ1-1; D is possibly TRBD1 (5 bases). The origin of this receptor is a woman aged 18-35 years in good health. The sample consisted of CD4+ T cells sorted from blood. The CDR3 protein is CASRGRRNTEAFF. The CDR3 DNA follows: TGTGCCAGTCGGGGACGGAGAAACACTGAAGCTTTCTTT.